This is a list of T cell receptor beta chains from one sample in a study of T cell responses to AZD1222 COVID-19 vaccine. Assay: immunoSEQ multiplex PCR; the TCRdb copy retains only in-frame clones and omits some. The data show 150,000 to 200,000 clones, approximately 87% seen once. Sequencing was performed on peripheral blood, taken on day 0 of MenACWY control vaccination. Receptors were obtained from an adult in good health. The CDR3 runs from the conserved cysteine through the conserved F or W. A D gene is named only where the DNA matches it firmly. Not every row has a clone size; where given, it reads once, few, many or a size class.

V	J	length	D	size	DNA	CDR3
TRBV9	TRBJ1-6	14	NA	NA	TGTGCCAGCAGCGTAGAGGGCAGTAATTCACCCCTCCACTTT	CASSVEGSNSPLHF
TRBV5-6	TRBJ1-1	13	NA	NA	TGTGCCAGCAGCTTGGGCCCTTCGGGTGAAGCTTTCTTT	CASSLGPSGEAFF
TRBV5-1	TRBJ2-1	17	TRBD2	NA	TGCGCCAGCAGCCCGGGACTAGCGGGAGGTATGCGGAATGAGCAGTTCTTC	CASSPGLAGGMRNEQFF
TRBV4-2	TRBJ1-3	15	TRBD1	few	TGTGCCAGCAGCCCTCCGGGACAGGGGGCAAACACCATATATTTT	CASSPPGQGANTIYF
TRBV10-3	TRBJ2-7	16	TRBD1	NA	TGTGCCACCCTACCGGACAGGGCGCCCCGGGCCTACGAGCAGTACTTC	CATLPDRAPRAYEQYF
TRBV9	TRBJ2-3	15	TRBD2	once	TGTGCCAGCAGCCCCAGCGGGATTTGGACAGATACGCAGTATTTT	CASSPSGIWTDTQYF
TRBV9	TRBJ1-1	20	TRBD1	NA	TGTGCCAGCAGCGTAGTAGTCCAAGGGACAGGGGGCCTTCGGAACACTGAAGCTTTCTTT	CASSVVVQGTGGLRNTEAFF
TRBV28	TRBJ2-1	15	TRBD2	NA	TGTGCCAGCACCTGGGGTAGCGGGACCTACAATGAGCAGTTCTTC	CASTWGSGTYNEQFF
TRBV19	TRBJ2-1	15	NA	once	TGTGCCAGTAGTATTAAACTAGGAGACTACAATGAGCAGTTCTTC	CASSIKLGDYNEQFF
TRBV18	TRBJ1-5	14	NA	NA	TGTGCCAGCTCACTTGACAGTAGCAATCAGCCCCAGCATTTT	CASSLDSSNQPQHF
TRBV5-6	TRBJ2-1	16	TRBD2	NA	TGTGCCAGCAGCTTGACCCTAGCGGGTCCCTACAATGAGCAGTTCTTC	CASSLTLAGPYNEQFF
TRBV15	TRBJ2-7	16	NA	NA	TGTGCCACCAGCAGAGAAGGGATTCTGGACACCTACGAGCAGTACTTC	CATSREGILDTYEQYF
TRBV19	TRBJ2-2	14	NA	once	TGTGCCAGTAGTCCTTCCCGGGGCACCGGGGAGCTGTTTTTT	CASSPSRGTGELFF
TRBV7-9	TRBJ1-1	12	NA	NA	TGTGCCAGCAGCTTAGTGGCTGGTGAAGCTTTCTTT	CASSLVAGEAFF
TRBV30	TRBJ2-5	13	NA	few	TGTGCCTGGTCGTTAGGCGGCCAAGAGACCCAGTACTTC	CAWSLGGQETQYF
TRBV11-1	TRBJ2-3	14	TRBD2	NA	TGTGCCAGCAGCTTAGAGACTAGCGGGGCCTTGAAGTATTTT	CASSLETSGALKYF
TRBV6-4	TRBJ2-1	13	NA	few	TGTGCCAGCAGTGACACAGGTAACAATGAGCAGTTCTTC	CASSDTGNNEQFF
TRBV4-2	TRBJ2-2	19	NA	NA	TGTGCCAGCAGCCAAGCCCCTACAGGGCCCGAAGGTCTCACCGGGGAGCTGTTTTTT	CASSQAPTGPEGLTGELFF
TRBV7-2	TRBJ1-1	16	NA	NA	TGTGCCAGCAGGGAGCGGGTTTCCGGAATGAACACTGAAGCTTTCTTT	CASRERVSGMNTEAFF
TRBV29-1	TRBJ2-1	14	TRBD2	NA	TGCAGCGTCGGACTAGGGTTTGGGCAAAATGAGCAGTTCTTC	CSVGLGFGQNEQFF
TRBV4-3	TRBJ1-6	14	TRBD1	NA	TGCGCCAGCAGCCAAGGGACAGGTAATTCACCCCTCCACTTT	CASSQGTGNSPLHF
TRBV7-2	TRBJ1-2	14	NA	NA	TGTGCCAGCAGCTTAGCGCGGGACGCAGATGGCTACACCTTC	CASSLARDADGYTF
TRBV4-3	TRBJ1-6	16	NA	NA	TGCGCCAGCAGCCAAGATTCGGGGAAAGCGTTACTCATGCTCCACTTT	CASSQDSGKALLMLHF
TRBV20-1	TRBJ1-1	15	NA	NA	TGCAGTGCCAGTGGGATAGGGTCTACGAACACTGAAGCTTTCTTT	CSASGIGSTNTEAFF
TRBV19	TRBJ2-7	14	TRBD2	NA	TGTGCCAGTAGTATCGTAGCGGGATCCTACGAGCAGTACTTC	CASSIVAGSYEQYF
TRBV7-9	TRBJ2-1	16	NA	NA	TGTGCCAGCAGCTCCTCAGGGTTCAAGGGTGTCAATGAGCAGTTCTTC	CASSSSGFKGVNEQFF
TRBV6-2/TRBV6-3	TRBJ1-5	14	TRBD1	NA	TGTGCCAGCAGTGCGACAGGGGGCGTTCAGCCCCAGCATTTT	CASSATGGVQPQHF
TRBV7-9	TRBJ1-4	13	NA	NA	TGTGCCAGCAGCTTATGGGGCAGCGAAAAACTGTTTTTT	CASSLWGSEKLFF
TRBV6-5	TRBJ2-7	14	TRBD1	NA	TGTGCCAGCGGAGACAGGGGATTAGTCTACGAGCAGTACTTC	CASGDRGLVYEQYF
TRBV19	TRBJ1-3	16	NA	NA	TGTGCCAGTAGTATACTACTCGGACTCTCTGGAAACACCATATATTTT	CASSILLGLSGNTIYF
TRBV9	TRBJ2-3	18	TRBD2	few	TGTGCCAGCAGCTCCCAGGTGGGGGTAGCGGGGGGCACAGATACGCAGTATTTT	CASSSQVGVAGGTDTQYF
TRBV19	TRBJ2-7	15	NA	NA	TGTGCCAGTAGTATAGTTGGGACACCCGGGAGGGAGCAGTACTTC	CASSIVGTPGREQYF
TRBV28	TRBJ1-2	14	NA	NA	TGTGCCAGCAGTTGGACAGCCACCTACTATGGCTACACCTTC	CASSWTATYYGYTF
TRBV5-4	TRBJ1-4	13	NA	NA	TGTGCCAGCAGCCCATCAACTAATGAAAAACTGTTTTTT	CASSPSTNEKLFF
TRBV5-6	TRBJ2-7	16	NA	NA	TGTGCCAGCAGCGACGTGAGGGGGTTGGAAACCTACGAGCAGTACTTC	CASSDVRGLETYEQYF
TRBV28	TRBJ1-5	19	TRBD1	NA	TGTGCCAGCAGTTTAACCGGGACAGGGGCGTTTGTGAGCAATCAGCCCCAGCATTTT	CASSLTGTGAFVSNQPQHF
TRBV19	TRBJ1-3	16	NA	NA	TGTGCCAGTAGTCTTCGGACAGATCTCTCTGGAAACACCATATATTTT	CASSLRTDLSGNTIYF
TRBV6-5	TRBJ1-1	15	NA	few	TGTGCCAGCAGCCTCTCCCGCGGAAGAAACACTGAAGCTTTCTTT	CASSLSRGRNTEAFF
TRBV7-8	TRBJ1-2	15	NA	NA	TGTGCCAGCAGCTACGGGGGGGCGCGGGAGGATGGCTACACCTTC	CASSYGGAREDGYTF
TRBV28	TRBJ2-3	16	TRBD1	NA	TGTGCCAGCAGTTCAAAACAGGGGACGTACACAGATACGCAGTATTTT	CASSSKQGTYTDTQYF
TRBV24-1	TRBJ2-2	17	TRBD1	NA	TGTGCCACCAGTGATTTGCATGGGACAGAGAGGACCGGGGAGCTGTTTTTT	CATSDLHGTERTGELFF
TRBV5-1	TRBJ2-7	14	NA	NA	TGCGCCAGCAGCCCCGGGACGGTAATCACCGAGCAGTACTTC	CASSPGTVITEQYF
TRBV15	TRBJ2-7	16	NA	once	TGTGCCACCAGCACCACCGGGAGTGGGCGGCCGCGGGAGCAGTACTTC	CATSTTGSGRPREQYF
TRBV9	TRBJ2-7	14	NA	NA	TGTGCCAGCAGCGATGGGGACGGCCGATACGAGCAGTACTTC	CASSDGDGRYEQYF
TRBV21-1	TRBJ1-5	15	NA	once	TGTGCCAGCAGCAAAGCAAGGGACGACAATCAGCCCCAGCATTTT	CASSKARDDNQPQHF
TRBV28	TRBJ1-5	15	NA	NA	TGTGCCAGCAGTTTAGGGGACATCACCTTAGGGCCCCAGCATTTT	CASSLGDITLGPQHF
TRBV4-1	TRBJ2-7	15	NA	NA	TGCGCCAGCAGCCAAGGTGACGGCGCCCACTACGAGCAGTACTTC	CASSQGDGAHYEQYF
TRBV18	TRBJ2-1	15	TRBD1	once	TGTGCCAGCTCACCAGGGCAGGGGGCTTGGAATGAGCAGTTCTTC	CASSPGQGAWNEQFF
TRBV5-1	TRBJ1-1	14	NA	NA	TGCGCCAGCAGCAATGGACAGCCCAACACTGAAGCTTTCTTT	CASSNGQPNTEAFF